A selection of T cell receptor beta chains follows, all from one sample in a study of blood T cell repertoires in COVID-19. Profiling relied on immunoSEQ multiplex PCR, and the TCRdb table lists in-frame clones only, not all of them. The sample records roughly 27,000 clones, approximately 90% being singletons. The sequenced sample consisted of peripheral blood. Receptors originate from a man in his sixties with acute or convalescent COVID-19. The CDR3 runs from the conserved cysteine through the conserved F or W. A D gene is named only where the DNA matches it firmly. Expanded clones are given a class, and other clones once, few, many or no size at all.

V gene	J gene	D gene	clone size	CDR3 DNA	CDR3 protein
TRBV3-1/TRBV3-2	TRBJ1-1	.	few	TGTGCCAGCAGCCAAGATCTATTTCAGAACAGGGCCGCTTTCTTT	CASSQDLFQNRAAFF
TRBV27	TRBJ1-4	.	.	TGTGCCAGCAGTTTATTCGGCTTGAGGGATGAAAAACTGTTTTTT	CASSLFGLRDEKLFF
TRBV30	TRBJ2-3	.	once	TGTGCCTGGAGAAAGGGGGTTCTTATGACAGATACGCAGTATTTT	CAWRKGVLMTDTQYF
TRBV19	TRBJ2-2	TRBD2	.	TGTGCCAGTAGTAGGCTAGCGGGAGTTGGCACCGGGGAGCTGTTTTTT	CASSRLAGVGTGELFF
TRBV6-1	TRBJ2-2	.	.	TGTGCCAGCAGTGAAACCTATATGAACGGGGAGCTGTTTTTT	CASSETYMNGELFF
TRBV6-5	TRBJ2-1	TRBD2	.	TGTGCCAGCAGTTACCGAGCGGGGGGGCACAATGAGCAGTTCTTC	CASSYRAGGHNEQFF
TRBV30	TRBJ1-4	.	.	TGTGCCTGGAAACACAGCCCAAATGAAAAACTGTTTTTT	CAWKHSPNEKLFF
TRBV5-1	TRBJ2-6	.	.	TGCGCCAGCAGCCTCGCGGGGTCTGGGGCCAACGTCCTGACTTTC	CASSLAGSGANVLTF
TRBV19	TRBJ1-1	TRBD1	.	TGTGCCAGTTACAGGGGGCATAGGACTGAAGCTTTCTTT	CASYRGHRTEAFF
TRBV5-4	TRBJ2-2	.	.	TGTGCCAGCAGCTTCGATCGGGTTAGCACCGGGGAGCTGTTTTTT	CASSFDRVSTGELFF
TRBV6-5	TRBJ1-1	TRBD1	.	TGTGCCAGCAGTATCCGACAGGGGGGGTTCACTGAAGCTTTCTTT	CASSIRQGGFTEAFF
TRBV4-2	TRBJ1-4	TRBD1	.	TGTGCCAGCAGCCAAGATGGGACAGCCAGCACTAATGAAAAACTGTTTTTT	CASSQDGTASTNEKLFF
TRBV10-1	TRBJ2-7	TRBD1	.	TGCGCCAGCAGTCTCACAGGGGGCTACGAGCAGTACTTC	CASSLTGGYEQYF
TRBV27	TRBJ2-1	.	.	TGTGCCAGCAGAGGAGGACAGCTAAAGGGGGGGAATGAGCAGTTCTTC	CASRGGQLKGGNEQFF
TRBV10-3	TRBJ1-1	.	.	TGTGCCATCGCGGGGAGCGCGAACACTGAAGCTTTCTTT	CAIAGSANTEAFF
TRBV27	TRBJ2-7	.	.	TGTGCCAGCAGTTGGAGGGGGGGAGACGAGCAGTACTTC	CASSWRGGDEQYF
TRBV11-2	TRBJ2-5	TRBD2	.	TGTGCCAGCAGCGCATTGTCCCCCAGGACTAGCGGGAGGATAGAGACCCAGTACTTC	CASSALSPRTSGRIETQYF
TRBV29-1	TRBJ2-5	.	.	TGCAGCGTTGAGCAGGAGGGGGGGACGGAGACCCAGTACTTC	CSVEQEGGTETQYF
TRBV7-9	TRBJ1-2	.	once	TGTGCCAGCAGCTTAGCGTCGAACCCTAGTGGCTACACCTTC	CASSLASNPSGYTF
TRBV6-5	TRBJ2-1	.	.	TGTGCCAGCAGAAGGGGGGGGAGCTCCTACAATGAGCAGTTCTTC	CASRRGGSSYNEQFF
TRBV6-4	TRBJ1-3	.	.	TGTGCCAGCAGTGACCCTGAGGACACCATATATTTT	CASSDPEDTIYF
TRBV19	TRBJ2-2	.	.	TGTGCCAGTAGTGGGACACGGAACACCGGGGAGCTGTTTTTT	CASSGTRNTGELFF
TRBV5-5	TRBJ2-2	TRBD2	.	TGTGCCAGCAGCTTGGGAGGACTAGCGGTTAACACCGGGGAGCTGTTTTTT	CASSLGGLAVNTGELFF
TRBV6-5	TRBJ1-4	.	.	TGTGCCAGCAACGATCCAGGGGATATCGAAAAACTGTTTTTT	CASNDPGDIEKLFF
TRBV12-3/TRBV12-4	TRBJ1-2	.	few	TGTGCCAGCAGCACAGGATCTAACTATGGCTACACCTTC	CASSTGSNYGYTF
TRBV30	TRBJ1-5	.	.	TGTGCCTGGAGTGTAGGTGTACAGCCAGGTCAGCCCCAGCATTTT	CAWSVGVQPGQPQHF
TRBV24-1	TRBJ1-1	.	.	TGTGCCACCAGGGCCTCGGCAGGGGTATTCGCTGAAGCTTTCTTT	CATRASAGVFAEAFF
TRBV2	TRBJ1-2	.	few	TGTGCCAGCAGTCTCCTTGGACTCTATGGCTACACCTTC	CASSLLGLYGYTF
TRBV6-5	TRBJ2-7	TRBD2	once	TGTGCCAGCACGCGGGAGTCGGGCGAGCAGTACTTC	CASTRESGEQYF
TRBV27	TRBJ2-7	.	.	TGTGCCAGCAGTCCAACTAGTAGCGACAGGTGGGTGTCGGATGAGCAGTACTTC	CASSPTSSDRWVSDEQYF
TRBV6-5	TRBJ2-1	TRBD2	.	TGTGCCAGCAGTCCTACTAGCGGGTACTACAATGAGCAGTTCTTC	CASSPTSGYYNEQFF
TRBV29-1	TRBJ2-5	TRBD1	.	TGCAGCGTCGGGGCGACAGGGGCAAGGGAGACCCAGTACTTC	CSVGATGARETQYF
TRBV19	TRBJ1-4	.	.	TGTGCCAGTTCTCCGGGAGGGGATCAGACTAATGAAAAACTGTTTTTT	CASSPGGDQTNEKLFF
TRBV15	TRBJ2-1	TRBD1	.	TGTGCCACCAGCAGGAGGGACAGGGTATCAGGGCAGTTCTTC	CATSRRDRVSGQFF
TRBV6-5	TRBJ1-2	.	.	TGTGCCAGCAGTTTTGCCCAAGGGGGAAAGTATGGCTACACCTTC	CASSFAQGGKYGYTF
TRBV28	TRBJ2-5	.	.	TGTGCCAGCAGTGGAGTACGAGAGACCCAGTACTTC	CASSGVRETQYF
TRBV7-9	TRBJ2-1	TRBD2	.	TGTGCCAGCAGCCCGCTTGGGACTAGCGTCTACAATGAGCAGTTCTTC	CASSPLGTSVYNEQFF